Only a few counts were recorded for the clone carrying this T cell receptor beta chain. Its antigen is undetermined. Trimming took 1 base from V and 4 from J, leaving 7 bases between them. Germline V CDR1 and CDR2: SEHNR, FQNEAQ (reference sequence). The CDR3 is 14 residues long. This entry belongs to a study of T cell repertoires in aging, cancer and after chemotherapy. Rearranged V-D-J TRB sequences were amplified with a mixed TRB-A/B primer pool. One entry per CDR3 protein results from TCRdb running MiXCR on the multiplex PCR reads. The sample lists approximately 10,000 distinct CDR3 sequences, about 38% occurring once. Study-wide points: Median generation probability rose over the chemotherapy interval in each cancer cohort, suggesting rebound thymic output. In healthy donors, age-related TCR diversity loss mainly reflected lost richness.

Amplification of TCR beta used genomic DNA extracted from peripheral blood. The sequence came from a human donor in good health. The genes are TRBV7-9 and TRBJ2-2; D may be TRBD2 (5 bases). The sequencing input was blood. The CDR3 reads CASSLVTSTGELFF. CDR3 sequence (DNA): TGTGCCAGCAGCTTAGTTACTAGCACCGGGGAGCTGTTTTTT.